This T cell receptor beta chain stems from a study of T cells in Graves' hyperthyroidism and ophthalmopathy (dated by TCRdb to about 2019). Regarding the research as a whole: Peripheral blood samples were taken at the time of initial diagnosis, prior to any treatment. To identify TCR V-J signatures that set the groups apart, the researchers used a discovery cohort of about a hundred patients, made up of 40 to 45 with Graves' ophthalmopathy and 57 with stable Graves' hyperthyroidism. Prospective prediction of ophthalmopathy was tested in an independent validation cohort of fewer than 20 hyperthyroidism patients and 17 patients who later progressed to ophthalmopathy. The 100 discovery patients were divided at random into training and test sets in a 7:3 ratio. The study also compared thyroid tissue and blood T-cell repertoires from a handful of Graves' hyperthyroidism patients. Following sampling, methimazole starting at 30 mg daily was given to hyperthyroidism patients, and high-dose intravenous methylprednisolone was given to ophthalmopathy patients. The paper reports TCR Vbeta CDR3 sequencing of approximately 140 peripheral blood samples: some 44 ophthalmopathy, 75 to 80 hyperthyroidism and approximately 17 progressor patients. The paper's findings and limits, for the study overall: In validation, the model predicted progression to ophthalmopathy with 60% to 71% sensitivity and 72% to 85% specificity, a median of around 6.6 months before onset. No statistical method was used to fix the sample size in advance, and group allocation was not hidden from the investigators. In cross-validation, a model built on a 13 V-J signature told ophthalmopathy apart from stable hyperthyroidism with 85% to 90% sensitivity and about 81% specificity, and in testing the same model reached 80%/75%. Most expanded thyroid clonotypes (frequency above 0.001) were also detected in blood, a finding suggesting that blood repertoires may reflect thyroid immune responses.

Trimming leaves V shorter by 2 bases and J shorter by 0 bases, with the junction holding 2 bases beyond the gene matches. CDR1 and CDR2, per the germline V gene (reference sequence), are MNHNY and SVGAGI. The CDR3 runs 17 residues from the cysteine to the phenylalanine. Left in the record is the CDR3 DNA by itself, 51 bases read in frame from the first base. The TCR beta CDR3 regions were amplified from the RNA transcripts. For the first round of RT-PCR on the TCR CDR3, the HTBI primer set was used together with the Qiagen OneStep RT-PCR kit. The libraries were constructed in a second round of multiplex PCR and then size-selected and purified. Sequencing of the libraries was done on an Illumina HiSeq2000 using paired-end 100 bp reads. The original methods were these. SOAPnuke was used to process the raw data, removing reads that contained adapters or uncalled bases, had a mean Phred below 15, or lacked an exact match to the constant primer or identifier. COPE v1.2.5 was used to merge high-quality paired reads, and clonotypes were defined as unique nucleotide sequences. MiTCR v1.1 was used to align clonotypes to the IMGT TRBV, TRBD and TRBJ reference segments. The analysis included only V-J combinations with a frequency above 0.0001, which together covered 99% to 99.2% of the repertoires. The TCS score was defined as the ratio of F50 (clonal expansion) to E x V (chaos), calculated using BLOSUM62-based TCRdist between CDR3 peptides within each V-J. Welch's t-statistics and random forest reduced roughly 500 V-J features to roughly 13, which were used in a naive Bayes classifier (R e1071). The public reads were run again by TCRdb, first through fastp at Q25 and then through MiXCR, and only productive beta chains were kept. Identical CDR3 proteins give one entry, which carries the most common genes and DNA. The V and J calls were determined by TCRdb, not by the authors. This sample gives 500,000 to 750,000 distinct CDR3 sequences in total; around 16% of them show up just once. The biggest ten clones account for roughly 6.6% of the sample.

Stable Graves' hyperthyroidism was defined as the absence of progression to ophthalmopathy over 18 months of follow-up. The hyperthyroidism patients were between 18 and 65 years old and newly diagnosed, with a disease duration of less than 2 months. The study excluded patients with uncontrolled infections, other autoimmune diseases, pregnancy or lactation. Diagnoses relied on clinical symptoms, serum thyroxine and TRAb, thyroid ultrasound and orbital computed tomography. PBMCs were isolated from about 10 ml of fresh peripheral blood by Ficoll-Paque density gradient centrifugation. Total RNA was extracted using Trizol reagent, and RNA quality was assessed on an Agilent 2100 Bioanalyzer. This clonotype was found many times. What this receptor recognizes is not known. No much larger clone is present one base from it, and per-base qualities are unavailable.

This clonotype was sampled from a woman aged 25 to 39 with Graves' hyperthyroidism. The chain was built from TRBV6-6 and TRBJ2-3, with TRBD2 identical over 13 junction bases. The sequencing sample was made of blood. This receptor carries the CDR3 CASSYRGLAGSTDTQYF. The nucleotide sequence reads as follows: TGTGCCAGCAGTTACCGGGGACTAGCGGGAAGCACAGATACGCAGTATTTT.